One and the same sample provided the 7 T cell receptor beta chains below, sequenced in a study of T-cell memory formation after mild COVID-19. TCRdb re-analysed the 5' RACE reads in MiXCR, keeping a single row per CDR3 protein. Of roughly 400,000 distinct CDR3 sequences in the sample, over 15% were seen once. The sequencing sample was made of PBMCs or a T cell subset sorted from them (not recorded which). The source is a man younger than 35 who had mild COVID-19 (a few samples of this study predate the infection). Cell type and time point are not known.

This clonotype was found a few times. The chain joins TRBV7-2 to TRBJ2-3; the D is unclear. Trimming shortened V by 2 bases and J by 3 bases, and 15 bases separated the two germline ends. Germline V gene data show CDR1 as SGHTA and CDR2 as FQGNSA. The CDR3 contains 16 residues. DNA of the CDR3: TGTGCCAGCAGCTTATGGACGGCAACTGGGACAGATACGCAGTATTTT. It specifies CASSLWTATGTDTQYF. Looking up the rest from reference TRBV7-2 and TRBJ2-3 gives the full variable domain: GAGVSQSPSNKVTEKGKDVELRCDPISGHTALYWYRQSLGQGLEFLIYFQGNSAPDKSGLPSDRFSAERTGGSVSTLTIQRTQQEDSAVYLCASSLWTATGTDTQYFGPGTRLTVL.

This clonotype was detected a few times. J is TRBJ1-2 and V is TRBV5-6; 10 bases agree with TRBD1. The CDR3 loop spans 16 amino acids. Germline V CDR1 and CDR2: SGHDT, YYEEEE. With V trimmed by 0 bases and J by 6 bases, 8 bases remained unmatched. For the CDR3, the DNA is TGTGCCAGCAGCTTGGCTATGGGACAGGGGTCCCATGGCTACACCTTC. Translated, it gives CASSLAMGQGSHGYTF.

Ten or more counts support this clonotype. The chain employs TRBV7-8 and TRBJ2-3, with a possible D match to TRBD2 (6 bases). The V gene's germline CDR1 is SGHVS and CDR2 FQNEAQ. CDR3 length equals 15 residues. V was trimmed by 2 bases and J by 2 bases, leaving 11 bases between them. The CDR3 DNA follows: TGTGCCAGCAGCTTAAAGGGACTTCCCACAGATACGCAGTATTTT. Protein: CASSLKGLPTDTQYF.

CDR3 nucleotide sequence: TGTGCCAGCAACGACAGGGGCGGCACTTTAGGCGAAAAACTGTTTTTT. Residues: CASNDRGGTLGEKLFF. This chain uses TRBV12-3 or TRBV12-4 with TRBJ1-4; 8 bases are a match to TRBD1. V gave up 7 bases and J gave up 8 bases; unmatched junction bases: 15. This CDR3 is built from 16 residues.

DNA for the CDR3: TGTGCCAGTAGTATTTCCAGGGGTCCTGAAGCTTTCTTT. It yields the protein CASSISRGPEAFF. The chain has TRBV19 and TRBJ1-1; D might be TRBD1 (6 bases). The CDR3 covers 13 residues. CDR1 and CDR2 (germline): LNHDA, SQIVND (reference sequence). V was clipped by 3 bases and J by 6 bases, with 11 bases between them. Filled out from reference TRBV19 and TRBJ1-1, the complete variable domain reads DGGITQSPKYLFRKEGQNVTLSCEQNLNHDAMYWYRQDPGQGLRLIYYSQIVNDFQKGDIAEGYSVSREKKESFPLTVTSAQKNPTAFYLCASSISRGPEAFFGQGTRLTVV.

CDR3 DNA: TGCGCCAGCAGCTTGGTAGGGCTGGCCGGGGAGCTGTTTTTT. Translation gives CASSLVGLAGELFF. This chain links TRBV5-1 with TRBJ2-2; D ambiguous. CDR3 length: 14 residues. V shed 0 bases and J shed 6 bases, with 9 bases lying between them. Germline CDR1 and CDR2: SGHRS and YFSETQ.

This clonotype was picked up many times. The chain has TRBV18 and TRBJ2-7; the D is unclear. Trimming shortened V by 0 bases and J by 0 bases, and 6 bases separated the two germline ends. Germline V lookup: CDR1 KGHSH, CDR2 LQKENI. There are 14 residues in the CDR3. DNA for the CDR3: TGTGCCAGCTCACCACCTTACACCTCCTACGAGCAGTACTTC. It is translated as CASSPPYTSYEQYF.